Below, one T cell receptor (beta chain) is given with its context. Antigen: not known. The CDR3 is made up of 15 amino acids. V was pared by 4 bases and J by 2 bases, with 3 bases of the junction left unmatched. CDR1 SGHRS and CDR2 YFSETQ come from the germline V gene. The sample comes from a study of OX40 agonist ivuxolimab in advanced cancers. For the study at large: An agonistic human IgG2 monoclonal antibody against OX40 (CD134) was given. Males comprised 70% to 85% of the group, whose mean age was about 60 years (range 23 to 79). Study-wide points: At 0.1 to 3.0 mg/kg, CD4+ and CD8+ blood T cells expanded clonally by week 6. Researchers did not determine the expanded peripheral T cells' antigen specificity.

Generated by immunoSEQ multiplex PCR, the TCRdb table keeps only in-frame clones and is missing some. The data hold some 90,000 clones, with 75% to 95% observed a single time. The clonotype was recovered from an adult with an advanced solid tumor such as melanoma, head and neck, liver or kidney cancer. The sequencing here drew on CD4+ or CD8+ T cells sorted from blood, taken in a trial of the OX40 agonist ivuxolimab. J is TRBJ1-3 and V is TRBV5-1; 10 bases are shared with TRBD1. The CDR3 region is CASSPGQGPGNTIYF. CDR3 bases: TGCGCCAGCAGCCCGGGACAGGGGCCTGGAAACACCATATATTTT.